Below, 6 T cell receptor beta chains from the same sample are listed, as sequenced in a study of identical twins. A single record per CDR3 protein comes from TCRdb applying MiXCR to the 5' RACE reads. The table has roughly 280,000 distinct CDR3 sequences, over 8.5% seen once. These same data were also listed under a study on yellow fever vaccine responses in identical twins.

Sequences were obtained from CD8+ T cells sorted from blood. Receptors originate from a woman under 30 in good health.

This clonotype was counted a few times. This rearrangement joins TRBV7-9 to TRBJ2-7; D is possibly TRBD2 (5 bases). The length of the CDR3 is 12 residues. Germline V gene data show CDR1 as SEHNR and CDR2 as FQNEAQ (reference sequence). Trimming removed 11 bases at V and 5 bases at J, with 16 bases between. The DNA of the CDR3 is TGTGCCGGTTGGAAGGTCGGGAACGAGCAGTACTTC. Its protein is CAGWKVGNEQYF.

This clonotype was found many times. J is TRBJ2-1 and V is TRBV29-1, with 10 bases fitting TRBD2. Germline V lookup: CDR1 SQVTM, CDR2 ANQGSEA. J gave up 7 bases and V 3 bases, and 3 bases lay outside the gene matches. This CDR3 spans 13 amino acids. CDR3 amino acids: CSVEGLAINEQFF. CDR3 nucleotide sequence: TGCAGCGTTGAGGGACTAGCGATAAATGAGCAGTTCTTC.

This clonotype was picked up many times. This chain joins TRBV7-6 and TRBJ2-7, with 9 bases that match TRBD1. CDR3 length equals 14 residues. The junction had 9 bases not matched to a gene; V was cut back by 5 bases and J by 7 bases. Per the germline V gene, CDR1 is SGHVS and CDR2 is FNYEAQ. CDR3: CASSTGQGRGEQYF. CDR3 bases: TGTGCCAGCAGCACAGGACAGGGGAGAGGAGAGCAGTACTTC. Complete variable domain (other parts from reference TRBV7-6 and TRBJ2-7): GAGVSQSPRYKVTKRGQDVALRCDPISGHVSLYWYRQALGQGPEFLTYFNYEAQQDKSGLPNDRFSAERPEGSISTLTIQRTEQRDSAMYRCASSTGQGRGEQYFGPGTRLTVT.

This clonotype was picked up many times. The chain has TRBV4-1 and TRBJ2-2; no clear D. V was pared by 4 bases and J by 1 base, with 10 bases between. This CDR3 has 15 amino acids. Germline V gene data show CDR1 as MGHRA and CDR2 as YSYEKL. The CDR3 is CASSLGPLNTGELFF. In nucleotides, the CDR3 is TGCGCCAGCAGCCTCGGCCCCCTGAACACCGGGGAGCTGTTTTTT.

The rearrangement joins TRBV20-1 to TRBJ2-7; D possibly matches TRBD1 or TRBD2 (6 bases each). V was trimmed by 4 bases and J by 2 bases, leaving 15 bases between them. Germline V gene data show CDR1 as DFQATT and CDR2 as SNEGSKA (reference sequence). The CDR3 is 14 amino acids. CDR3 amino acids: CSATEGDNPYEQYF. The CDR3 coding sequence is TGCAGTGCTACGGAGGGGGACAACCCCTACGAGCAGTACTTC.

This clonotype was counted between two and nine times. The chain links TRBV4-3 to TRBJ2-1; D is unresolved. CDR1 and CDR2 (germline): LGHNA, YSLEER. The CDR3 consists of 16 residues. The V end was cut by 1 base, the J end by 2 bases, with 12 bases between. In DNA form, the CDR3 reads TGCGCCAGCAGCCAAGGGTCGGCGGACCCCTACAATGAGCAGTTCTTC. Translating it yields CASSQGSADPYNEQFF.